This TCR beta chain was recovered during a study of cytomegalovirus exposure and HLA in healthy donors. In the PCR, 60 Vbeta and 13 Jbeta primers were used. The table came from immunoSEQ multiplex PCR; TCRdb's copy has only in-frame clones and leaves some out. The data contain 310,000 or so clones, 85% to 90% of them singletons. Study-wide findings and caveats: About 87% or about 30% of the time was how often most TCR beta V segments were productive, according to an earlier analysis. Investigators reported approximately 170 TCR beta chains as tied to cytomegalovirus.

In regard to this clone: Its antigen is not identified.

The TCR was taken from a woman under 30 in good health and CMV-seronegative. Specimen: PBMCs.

As DNA, the CDR3 is TGTGCCAGTAGTCCTCCAGGGTCAACTAATGAAAAACTGTTTTTT. Its translation: CASSPPGSTNEKLFF. The rearrangement joins TRBV19 to TRBJ1-4; D may be TRBD1 (5 bases). The length of the CDR3 is 15 residues. The V gene lost 5 bases and the J gene lost 0 bases, with 10 bases spanning the gap. From germline, CDR1 is LNHDA and CDR2 SQIVND (reference sequence).